What follows describes a single T cell receptor (beta chain). The record originates from a study of identical twins. TCRdb passed the 5' RACE reads through MiXCR, listing each CDR3 protein once. The table lists some 500,000 distinct CDR3 sequences, 14% of them singletons. The CDR3 spans 15 residues. Per the germline V gene, CDR1 is MNHEY and CDR2 is SVGAGI. V dropped 4 bases and J dropped 6; count of bases not matched to a gene: 11. The same specimen was also included in a second study, on yellow fever vaccine responses in identical twins. From that second work: Twins' vaccine T cell response reportedly seemed partly convergent, partly personalized.

This TCR derives from a woman between 18 and 30 years old in good health. The material sequenced was CD4+ T cells sorted from blood. V and J are TRBV6-5 and TRBJ2-7; TRBD2 matches at 8 bases. The CDR3 nucleotides are TGTGCCAGCAGTTTCCTAGGGACTAGTCTCTCCGAGCAGTACTTC. This gives the protein CASSFLGTSLSEQYF.